This entry concerns a single TCR beta chain. This clonotype was observed at least ten times. No cognate antigen has been identified for it. Base qualities were left out, and no much larger clone turns up one base away. From the cysteine up to the phenylalanine, the CDR3 has a length of 14 residues. Left in the record is the CDR3 DNA by itself, 42 bases read in frame from the first base. After removal of 1 base from V and 1 base from J, the junction retains 0 bases not matched to a gene. Sequences KGHSH (CDR1) and LQKENI (CDR2) are obtained from the germline V gene. cDNA was synthesized by template-switch 5'RACE using a primer with a 10-nucleotide random unique molecular identifier that tagged each TCR transcript. Over 170 million TCR-beta sequences, covering 15-18 subjects, were produced in each sequencing run. Total RNA was extracted with the RNeasy kit. Using the KAPA Real-time Library Amplification kit, TCR-beta VDJ regions were amplified with primers for the TCR constant region and the 5'RACE anchor. Sample indexes and Illumina adaptors were added in a first PCR, and a second PCR then increased library yield. The roughly 650 bp TCR product was size-selected on a 2% E-gel SizeSelection system after Ampure bead purification. Before pooling, library quality was assessed on a Bioanalyzer, concentration was determined with Qubit, and library quantification was performed with the Kapa Library Quantification kit. An Illumina HiSeq 2500 sequenced the libraries paired-end 2 x 150 bp. To increase sequence diversity, roughly 24-32% phiX was spiked into each library pool. The original pipeline was this. The quality-filtered reads were processed with the UMI-based MiGEC pipeline, whose error correction step removed more than 80% of the raw TCR sequences. VDJ genes were aligned to IMGT germline references, and clonotypes were defined by unique CDR3 amino acid sequence plus V-J genes. Clonal expansion, Shannon diversity and CDR3 relatedness were evaluated with VDJtools (CalcPairwiseDistances, ClusterSamples), while phylogenetic trees were built in CLCbio workbench. A clone was classed as expanded if it had 8 or more unique UMIs, a cutoff based on coefficient-of-variation modelling across technical triplicates. Using fastp trimming at Q25 and MiXCR clonotype assembly, TCRdb reanalyzed the public sequencing data and kept in-frame beta chains. Merged by CDR3 protein, the rows form single entries marked with the most common genes and DNA. These V and J calls rely on TCRdb rather than the paper's analysis. The sample table holds about 60,000 distinct CDR3 sequences, of which approximately 12% were seen once. The leading ten clones occupy approximately 6.6% of the sample.

Reading the label with the study, this specimen's time point is: longitudinal time-point 1 (baseline). For the unsorted PBMC libraries, 2 million PBMCs were stored in RNAlater at -80 degrees C until RNA extraction and were used to generate the libraries. Peripheral blood underwent Ficoll-Hypaque density gradient centrifugation to isolate PBMCs, which were then cryopreserved in liquid nitrogen. The data belong to a study of neurological immune-mediated disorders (dated by TCRdb to between 2017 and 2020). Turning to the overall study: Peripheral blood TCR-beta repertoires from patients with HTLV-I-associated myelopathy (HAM/TSP), patients with multiple sclerosis, and healthy controls were compared in the study using UMI-based sequencing. Longitudinal HAM/TSP and healthy donors were sampled at 3 time-points each (about 3-40 month intervals). Alongside PBMC samples, the set of more than 80 TCR-beta libraries contained longitudinal samples, technical triplicates, and paired CD4+ and CD8+ T-cell subsets that had been sorted. The cohort included about 66 subjects: roughly 15 with HAM/TSP, approximately 35 with multiple sclerosis, and roughly 20 healthy controls.

The investigation overall reported the following: Across subjects, expanded clones never shared an identical CDR3 amino acid sequence, which suggests that the TCR-beta repertoires in every group were private. TCR clonal expansion was highest in HAM/TSP patients and lowest in MS patients, with MS patients falling below even healthy controls.

The chain joins TRBV18 to TRBJ1-1, and 7 bases in between align with TRBD1. Material for sequencing was PBMCs. This receptor was identified in a male donor with HTLV-1-associated myelopathy (HAM/TSP). The CDR3 in this case is CASSPQGANTEAFF. The nucleotides are TGTGCCAGCTCACCACAGGGGGCGAACACTGAAGCTTTCTTT.